The 16 T cell receptor beta chains in this list originate from one sample, sequenced in a study of blood T cells in healthy people across ages. It was with a sample-barcoded 5' primer and a J-beta primer mix that a second PCR of about 6 to 12 cycles was run. TCRdb itself ran the 5' RACE reads through MiXCR, one entry per CDR3 protein. The sample carries about 640,000 distinct CDR3 sequences, roughly 53% recorded once. Sequences were obtained from blood. The source is a man in his sixties in good health.

The rearrangement joins TRBV7-2 to TRBJ2-3, with 8 bases fitting TRBD2. Germline CDR1 and CDR2: SGHTA and FQGNSA. The CDR3 length is 15 residues. Germline trimming cut 3 bases from V and 2 bases from J; bases unmatched to any gene: 4. The CDR3 is CASSLPTSDTDTQYF. CDR3 nucleotides: TGTGCCAGCAGCTTGCCGACTAGCGACACAGATACGCAGTATTTT.

This clonotype was detected only a few times. The gene calls are TRBV6-5 and TRBJ2-1; no definite D call. Trimming left V 5 bases short and J 4 bases short, with 6 bases between. This CDR3 is 12 amino acids long. Germline lookup yields CDR1 MNHEY and CDR2 SVGAGI. The CDR3 here is CASSPHYNEQFF. The CDR3 nucleotides read TGTGCCAGCAGTCCGCATTACAATGAGCAGTTCTTC.

This clonotype was recorded a few times. The chain recombines TRBV28 with TRBJ2-7; D might be TRBD1 (7 bases). The germline V and J ends were trimmed by 6 bases and 6 bases, with 21 bases remaining between them. Germline CDR1 MDHEN, CDR2 SYDVKM. The length of the CDR3 is 15 residues. CDR3 bases: TGTGCCAGCAGCCCAGGCGTGACAGGGAGGTTCGAGCAGTACTTC. It translates to CASSPGVTGRFEQYF.

J is TRBJ2-2 and V is TRBV28; 10 nucleotides align to TRBD1. The CDR3 is 15 residues long. CDR1 and CDR2 from the germline V gene are MDHEN and SYDVKM. The junction had 2 bases not matched to a gene; V was cut back by 4 bases and J by 3 bases. The CDR3 loop is CASSSDRGYTGELFF. The CDR3 nucleotides read TGTGCCAGCAGTTCGGACAGGGGGTACACCGGGGAGCTGTTTTTT.

This clonotype was seen repeatedly, ten times or more. In DNA, the CDR3 is TGCAGCGGCAAGGACGGTGGGTATGGCTACACCTTC. Protein sequence: CSGKDGGYGYTF. V gene TRBV29-1 combines with J gene TRBJ1-2; D unclear. Germline loops: CDR1 SQVTM, CDR2 ANQGSEA. This CDR3 contains 12 residues. V gave up 7 bases and J gave up 5 bases, with 14 bases separating them.

The chain combines TRBV28 with TRBJ2-3; D ambiguous. Trimming shortened V by 7 bases and J by 2 bases, and 10 bases separated the two germline ends. This CDR3 has 13 residues. From germline, CDR1 is MDHEN and CDR2 SYDVKM. In DNA, the CDR3 is TGTGCCAGCACCGAGACCGACACAGATACGCAGTATTTT. It yields the protein CASTETDTDTQYF.

There are a few counts of this clonotype. This chain's CDR3 is CASRRSSYNSPLHF. The CDR3 DNA reads as TGTGCCAGCAGGAGGAGCTCCTATAATTCACCCCTCCACTTT. The chain uses TRBV6-2 or TRBV6-3 and TRBJ1-6; D unclear. CDR3 length: 14 amino acids. Trimming removed 6 bases at V and 0 bases at J, with 6 bases between. Germline V lookup: CDR1 MNHEY, CDR2 SVGEGT.

The chain combines TRBV25-1 with TRBJ2-3, with D possibly matching TRBD1 (5 bases). Germline-derived CDR1 and CDR2 are MGHDK and SYGVNS. The CDR3 runs to 18 residues. V lost 5 bases, J lost 1 base, and 22 bases lay in between. CDR3 sequence reads: CASSRVKGLDGGTDTQYF. The DNA for the CDR3 is TGTGCCAGCAGTAGGGTTAAGGGGCTAGATGGTGGCACAGATACGCAGTATTTT. The full variable domain, with the rest looked up from reference TRBV25-1 and TRBJ2-3, is EADIYQTPRYLVIGTGKKITLECSQTMGHDKMYWYQQDPGMELHLIHYSYGVNSTEKGDLSSESTVSRIRTEHFPLTLESARPSHTSQYLCASSRVKGLDGGTDTQYFGPGTRLTVL.

In the case of this clonotype: One junction end does not reproduce the germline sequence, and a read error may be involved. This chain connects TRBV12-3 or TRBV12-4 to TRBJ2-1; 9 positions match TRBD1. The CDR3 totals 15 residues. CDR3 in DNA: TGCGCCAGCAGTTCTGCCGGGACAGGGCACAATGAGCAGTTCTTC. Translating gives CASSSAGTGHNEQFF.

The chain links TRBV4-2 to TRBJ2-7, with a tentative D call TRBD2 (5 bases). The assigned J gene may be wrong: the sequence end matches TRBJ2-1 better. The CDR3 runs 19 residues. Germline V gene data show CDR1 as LGHNA and CDR2 as YNFKEQ. The CDR3 nucleotides are TGTGCCAGCAGCCAAGATAGGGAGTCTCCCCTTAATTTCATTGATGAGCAGTTCTTC. The encoded protein is CASSQDRESPLNFIDEQFF.

The gene calls are TRBV20-1 and TRBJ2-1; 10 nucleotides line up with TRBD2. Germline lookup yields CDR1 DFQATT and CDR2 SNEGSKA (reference sequence). The CDR3 runs 16 residues. J was trimmed by 6 bases and V by 0 bases; bases with no gene match: 8. CDR3 nucleotides: TGCAGTGCTAGAGATTATGGCCTAGCGGGGGTCAATGAGCAGTTCTTC. It specifies CSARDYGLAGVNEQFF.

The rearrangement uses TRBV5-1 and TRBJ2-7; D is unresolved. Germline V gives CDR1 SGHRS, CDR2 YFSETQ. This CDR3 region has 13 residues. Trimming removed 1 base at V and 5 bases at J, with 10 bases between. The DNA for the CDR3 is TGCGCCAGCAGCTTGCATGGTGTCGACGAGCAGTACTTC. Its translation: CASSLHGVDEQYF.

This clonotype was counted only a few times. This chain joins TRBV20-1 and TRBJ1-6; D gene uncertain. CDR3 size: 16 residues. V was pared by 0 bases and J by 2 bases, with 11 bases between. Germline V gene sequence: CDR1 DFQATT, CDR2 SNEGSKA (reference sequence). CDR3 nucleotides: TGCAGTGCTAGAGATTCTCGTGGCCCCTATAATTCACCCCTCCACTTT. This codes for CSARDSRGPYNSPLHF.

This rearrangement joins TRBV5-1 to TRBJ1-2, with a tentative D call TRBD1 (5 bases). Germline loops: CDR1 SGHRS, CDR2 YFSETQ. The CDR3 has 16 amino acids. V lost 4 bases to trimming and J lost 4 bases, with 20 bases between them. The CDR3 sequence: CASSPTAGTVSYGYTF. The CDR3, as DNA: TGCGCCAGCAGCCCAACAGCCGGGACTGTCAGCTATGGCTACACCTTC.

A single count supports this clonotype. An end of the junction does not agree with germline; a read error may underlie this. V is TRBV2 and J is TRBJ2-7; 8 bases align to TRBD1. CDR1 is SNHLY, CDR2 FYNNEI, per germline. The CDR3 extends over 14 amino acids. CDR3 sequence reads: CASSVGQGSNEQYF. The CDR3 nucleotides are TGTGCCAGCAGCGTAGGACAGGGCTCCAACGAGCAGTACTTC.

CDR3 bases: TGCGCCAGCAGCCAAGTAGGGACAGACAACACCGGGGAGCTGTTTTTT. Residues: CASSQVGTDNTGELFF. This chain uses TRBV4-1 with TRBJ2-2; 7 bases are a match to TRBD1. This CDR3 is built from 16 residues. V gave up 1 base and J gave up 2 bases; unmatched junction bases: 4. Germline V gene sequence: CDR1 MGHRA, CDR2 YSYEKL.